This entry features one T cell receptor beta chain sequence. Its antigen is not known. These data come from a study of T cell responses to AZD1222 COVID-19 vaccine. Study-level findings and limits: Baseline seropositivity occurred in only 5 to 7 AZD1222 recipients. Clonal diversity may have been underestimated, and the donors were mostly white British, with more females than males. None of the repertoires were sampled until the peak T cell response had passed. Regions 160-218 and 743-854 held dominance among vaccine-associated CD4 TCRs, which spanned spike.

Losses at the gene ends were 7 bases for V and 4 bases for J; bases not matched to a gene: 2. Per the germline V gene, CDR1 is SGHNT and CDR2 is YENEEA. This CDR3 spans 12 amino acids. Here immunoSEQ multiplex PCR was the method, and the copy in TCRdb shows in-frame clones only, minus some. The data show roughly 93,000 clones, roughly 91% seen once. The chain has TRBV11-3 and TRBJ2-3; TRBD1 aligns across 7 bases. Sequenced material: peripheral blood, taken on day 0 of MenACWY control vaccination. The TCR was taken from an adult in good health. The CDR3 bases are TGTGCCAGCAAGACAGGGTCAGATACGCAGTATTTT. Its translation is CASKTGSDTQYF.